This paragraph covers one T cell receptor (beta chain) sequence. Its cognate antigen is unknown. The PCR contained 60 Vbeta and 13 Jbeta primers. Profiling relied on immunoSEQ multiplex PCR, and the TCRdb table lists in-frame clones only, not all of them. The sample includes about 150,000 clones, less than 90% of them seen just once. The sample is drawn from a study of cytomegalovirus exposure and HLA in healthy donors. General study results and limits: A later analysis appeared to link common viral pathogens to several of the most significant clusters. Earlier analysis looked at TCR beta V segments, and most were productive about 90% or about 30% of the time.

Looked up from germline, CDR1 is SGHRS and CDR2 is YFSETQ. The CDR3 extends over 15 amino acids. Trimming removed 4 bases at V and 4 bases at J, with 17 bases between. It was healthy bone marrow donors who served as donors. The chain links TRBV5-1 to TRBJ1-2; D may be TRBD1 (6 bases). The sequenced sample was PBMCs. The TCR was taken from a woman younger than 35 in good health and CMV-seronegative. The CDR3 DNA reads TGCGCCAGCAGCGAGACAAACAGGGTCAGCTATGGCTACACCTTC. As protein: CASSETNRVSYGYTF.